The T cell receptor (beta chain) described here comes from a study of regulatory T cells in long-lasting Graves disease. This clonotype was detected many times. The germline V gene encodes CDR1 SNHLY and CDR2 FYNNEI. The V end was cut by 5 bases, the J end by 4 bases, with 20 bases between. This CDR3 has 16 residues. Regarding time point: newly diagnosed GD, antithyroid drugs for less than 3 months. With RNA extracted from PBMCs as input, the TCR library was made. Arm-PCR of CDR3 regions with iRepertoire HTBI primers generated TCR beta libraries. TCRdb reprocessed the multiplex PCR reads via MiXCR and lists one record per CDR3 protein. The sample shows 200,000 to 250,000 distinct CDR3 sequences, 20% to 25% of them seen only once.

The source material was peripheral blood mononuclear cells (PBMCs), sampled at new diagnosis, from a patient treated with antithyroid drugs. The source is a female donor with Graves disease. J is TRBJ1-1 and V is TRBV2; D unclear. The CDR3 bases are TGTGCCAGCAGTACAACACAAGTGGTGAGGGCCACTGAAGCTTTCTTT. The encoded protein is CASSTTQVVRATEAFF. Based on the CDR3 plus reference TRBV2 and TRBJ1-1, the full variable domain is EPEVTQTPSHQVTQMGQEVILRCVPISNHLYFYWYRQILGQKVEFLVSFYNNEISEKSEIFDDQFSVERPDGSNFTLKIRSTKLEDSAMYFCASSTTQVVRATEAFFGQGTRLTVV.